This TCR beta chain was found in a study of graft-versus-host responses after intestinal transplantation. Data came from immunoSEQ multiplex PCR; TCRdb stores just in-frame clones and leaves some out. The repertoire holds almost 55,000 clones, roughly nine tenths seen once, with around 5.1% in the top ten. V was pared by 5 bases and J by 8 bases, with 15 bases between. Germline V lookup: CDR1 ENHRY, CDR2 SYGVKD. The CDR3 is made up of 13 amino acids. Here the sequenced sample was PBMCs, taken 650 to 670 days after intestinal transplant. This receptor was obtained from a human patient who received an intestinal transplant, so some T cells may come from the graft donor. J is TRBJ1-2 and V is TRBV10-3; D is possibly TRBD1 (6 bases). CDR3 protein: CAISPSTGGGYTF. CDR3 DNA sequence: TGTGCCATCAGTCCATCGACAGGCGGCGGCTACACCTTC.